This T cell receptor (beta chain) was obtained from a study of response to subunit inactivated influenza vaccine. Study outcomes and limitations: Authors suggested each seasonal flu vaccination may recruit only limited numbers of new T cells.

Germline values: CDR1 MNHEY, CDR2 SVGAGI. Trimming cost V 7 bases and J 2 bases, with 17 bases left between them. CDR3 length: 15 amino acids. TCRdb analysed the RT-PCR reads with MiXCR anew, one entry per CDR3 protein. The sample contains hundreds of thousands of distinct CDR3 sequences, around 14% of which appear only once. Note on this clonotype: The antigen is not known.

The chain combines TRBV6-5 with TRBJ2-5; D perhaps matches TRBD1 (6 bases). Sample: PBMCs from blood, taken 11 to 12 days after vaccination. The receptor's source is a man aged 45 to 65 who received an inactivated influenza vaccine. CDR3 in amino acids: CASIWDTLLQETQYF. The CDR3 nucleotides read TGTGCCAGCATTTGGGACACTCTTTTGCAAGAGACCCAGTACTTC.